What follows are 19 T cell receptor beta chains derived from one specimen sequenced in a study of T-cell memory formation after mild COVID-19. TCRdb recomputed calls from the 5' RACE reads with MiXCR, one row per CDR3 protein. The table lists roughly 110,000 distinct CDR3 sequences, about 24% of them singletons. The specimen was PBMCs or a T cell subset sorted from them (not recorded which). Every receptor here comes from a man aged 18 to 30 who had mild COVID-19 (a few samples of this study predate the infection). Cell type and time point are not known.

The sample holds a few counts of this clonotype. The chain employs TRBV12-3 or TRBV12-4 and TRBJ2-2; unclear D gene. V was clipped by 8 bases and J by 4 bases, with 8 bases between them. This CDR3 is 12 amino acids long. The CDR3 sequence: CASRRVTGELFF. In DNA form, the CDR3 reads TGTGCCAGCCGCCGGGTCACCGGGGAGCTGTTTTTT.

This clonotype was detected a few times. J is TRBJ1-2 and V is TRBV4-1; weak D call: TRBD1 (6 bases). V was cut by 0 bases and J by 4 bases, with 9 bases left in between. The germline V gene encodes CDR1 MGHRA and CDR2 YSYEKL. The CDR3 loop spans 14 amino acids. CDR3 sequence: CASSQDAGAYGYTF. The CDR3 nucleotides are TGCGCCAGCAGCCAAGATGCGGGGGCCTATGGCTACACCTTC.

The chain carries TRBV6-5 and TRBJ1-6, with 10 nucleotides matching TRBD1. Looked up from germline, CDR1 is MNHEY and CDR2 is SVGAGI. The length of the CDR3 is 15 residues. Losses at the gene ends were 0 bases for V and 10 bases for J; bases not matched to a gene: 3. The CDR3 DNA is TGTGCCAGCAGTTACTCGAGGACAGGGGGATCACCCCTCCACTTT. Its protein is CASSYSRTGGSPLHF.

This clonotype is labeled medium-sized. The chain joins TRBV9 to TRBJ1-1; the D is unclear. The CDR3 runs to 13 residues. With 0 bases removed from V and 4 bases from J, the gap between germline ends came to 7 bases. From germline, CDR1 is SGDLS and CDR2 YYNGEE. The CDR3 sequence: CASSVGTGTEAFF. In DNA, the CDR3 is TGTGCCAGCAGCGTAGGGACGGGCACTGAAGCTTTCTTT.

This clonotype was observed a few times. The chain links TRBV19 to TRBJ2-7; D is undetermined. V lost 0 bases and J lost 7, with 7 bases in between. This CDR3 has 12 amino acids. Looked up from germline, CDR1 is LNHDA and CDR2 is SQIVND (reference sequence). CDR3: CASSIDGGEQYF. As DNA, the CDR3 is TGTGCCAGTAGTATAGACGGTGGAGAGCAGTACTTC.

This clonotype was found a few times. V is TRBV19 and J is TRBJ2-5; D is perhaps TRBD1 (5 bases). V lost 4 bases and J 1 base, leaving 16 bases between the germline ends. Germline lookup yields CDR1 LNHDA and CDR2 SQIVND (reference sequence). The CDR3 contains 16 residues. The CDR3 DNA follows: TGTGCCAGTAGTAACAGCCGCAGGGAACCCCAAGAGACCCAGTACTTC. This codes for CASSNSRREPQETQYF.

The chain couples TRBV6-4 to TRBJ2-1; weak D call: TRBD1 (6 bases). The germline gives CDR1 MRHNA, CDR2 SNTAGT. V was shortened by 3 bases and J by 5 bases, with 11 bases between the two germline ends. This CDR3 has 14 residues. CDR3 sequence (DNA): TGTGCCAGCAGTGAAACCGGGACAAACAATGAGCAGTTCTTC. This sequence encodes CASSETGTNNEQFF.

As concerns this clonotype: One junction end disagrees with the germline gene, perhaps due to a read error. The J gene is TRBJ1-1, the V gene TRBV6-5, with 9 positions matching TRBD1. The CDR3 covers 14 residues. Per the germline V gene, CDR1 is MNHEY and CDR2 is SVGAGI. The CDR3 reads CASSSTGGNSEAFF. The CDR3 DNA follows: TGTGCCAGCAGTTCGACAGGGGGGAACTCTGAAGCTTTCTTT.

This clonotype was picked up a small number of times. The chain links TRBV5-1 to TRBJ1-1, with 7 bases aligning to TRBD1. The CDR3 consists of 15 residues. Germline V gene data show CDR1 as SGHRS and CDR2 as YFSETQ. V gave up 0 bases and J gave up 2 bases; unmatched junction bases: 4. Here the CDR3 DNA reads TGCGCCAGCAGCTTGGCTGGACAGGCCAACACTGAAGCTTTCTTT. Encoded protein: CASSLAGQANTEAFF.

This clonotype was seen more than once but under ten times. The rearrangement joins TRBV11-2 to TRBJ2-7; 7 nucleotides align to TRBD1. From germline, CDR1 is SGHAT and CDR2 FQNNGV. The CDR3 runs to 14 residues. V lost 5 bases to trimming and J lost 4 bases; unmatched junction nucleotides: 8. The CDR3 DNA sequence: TGTGCCAGCAGCCCACGACAGGGAGCGTACGAGCAGTACTTC. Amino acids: CASSPRQGAYEQYF.

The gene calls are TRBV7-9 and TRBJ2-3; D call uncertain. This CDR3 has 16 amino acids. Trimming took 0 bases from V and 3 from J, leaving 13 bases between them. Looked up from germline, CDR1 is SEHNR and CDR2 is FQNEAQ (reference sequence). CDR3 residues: CASSLALGEATDTQYF. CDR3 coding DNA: TGTGCCAGCAGCTTAGCGCTTGGCGAGGCAACAGATACGCAGTATTTT.

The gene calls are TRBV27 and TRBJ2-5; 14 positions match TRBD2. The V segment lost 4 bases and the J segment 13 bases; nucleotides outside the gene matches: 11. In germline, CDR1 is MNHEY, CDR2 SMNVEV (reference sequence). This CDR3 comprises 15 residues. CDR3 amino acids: CASSSVPGLAGAWYF. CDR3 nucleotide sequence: TGTGCCAGCAGTTCCGTTCCGGGACTAGCGGGAGCTTGGTACTTC.

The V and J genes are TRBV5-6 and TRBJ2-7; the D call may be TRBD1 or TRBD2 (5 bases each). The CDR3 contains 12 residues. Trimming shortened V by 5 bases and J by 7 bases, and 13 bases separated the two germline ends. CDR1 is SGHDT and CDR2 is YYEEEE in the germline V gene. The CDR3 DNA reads TGTGCCAGCAGTCCCGGGGCAAGGGAGCAGTACTTC. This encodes CASSPGAREQYF.

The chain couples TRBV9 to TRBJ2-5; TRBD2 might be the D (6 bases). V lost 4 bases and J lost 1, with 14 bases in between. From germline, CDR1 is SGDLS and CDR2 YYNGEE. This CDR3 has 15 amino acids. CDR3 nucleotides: TGTGCCAGCAGCCCCTTCGGGGGAACCCAAGAGACCCAGTACTTC. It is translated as CASSPFGGTQETQYF.

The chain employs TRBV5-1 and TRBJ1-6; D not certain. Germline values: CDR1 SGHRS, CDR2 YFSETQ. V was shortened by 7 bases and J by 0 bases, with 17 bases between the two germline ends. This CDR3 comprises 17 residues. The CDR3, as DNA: TGCGCCAGCCGTTGGTCGGCCTCGAGCTCCTATAATTCACCCCTCCACTTT. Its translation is CASRWSASSSYNSPLHF. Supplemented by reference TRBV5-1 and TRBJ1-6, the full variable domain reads KAGVTQTPRYLIKTRGQQVTLSCSPISGHRSVSWYQQTPGQGLQFLFEYFSETQRNKGNFPGRFSGRQFSNSRSEMNVSTLELGDSALYLCASRWSASSSYNSPLHFGNGTRLTVT.

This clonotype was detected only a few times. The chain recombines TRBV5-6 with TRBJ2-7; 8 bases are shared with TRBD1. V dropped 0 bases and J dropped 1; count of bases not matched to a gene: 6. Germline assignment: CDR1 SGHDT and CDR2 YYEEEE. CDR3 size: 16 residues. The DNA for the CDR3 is TGTGCCAGCAGCTTGGCCTTCAGGGGGCCTTCCTACGAGCAGTACGTC. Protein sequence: CASSLAFRGPSYEQYV.

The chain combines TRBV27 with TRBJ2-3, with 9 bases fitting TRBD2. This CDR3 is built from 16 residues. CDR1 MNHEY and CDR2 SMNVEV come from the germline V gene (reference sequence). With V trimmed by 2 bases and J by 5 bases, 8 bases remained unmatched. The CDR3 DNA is TGTGCCAGCAGTTTAGTGGCGGGGGGGCCTGGAGATACGCAGTATTTT. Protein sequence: CASSLVAGGPGDTQYF.

CDR3: CASNYGDSGANVLTF. The CDR3 DNA sequence: TGCGCCAGCAACTACGGCGACTCTGGGGCCAACGTCCTGACTTTC. The chain employs TRBV5-1 and TRBJ2-6; D unclear. Trimming took off 6 bases at V and 0 bases at J, with 10 bases between the two ends. CDR3 length: 15 residues. CDR1 SGHRS and CDR2 YFSETQ come from the germline V gene.

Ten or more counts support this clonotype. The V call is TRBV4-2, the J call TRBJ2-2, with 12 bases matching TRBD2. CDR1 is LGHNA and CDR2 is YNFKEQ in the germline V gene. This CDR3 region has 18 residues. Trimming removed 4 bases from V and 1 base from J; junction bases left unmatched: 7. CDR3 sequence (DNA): TGTGCCAGCAGCCTATCTAGCGGGGGGGATATGAACACCGGGGAGCTGTTTTTT. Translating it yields CASSLSSGGDMNTGELFF.